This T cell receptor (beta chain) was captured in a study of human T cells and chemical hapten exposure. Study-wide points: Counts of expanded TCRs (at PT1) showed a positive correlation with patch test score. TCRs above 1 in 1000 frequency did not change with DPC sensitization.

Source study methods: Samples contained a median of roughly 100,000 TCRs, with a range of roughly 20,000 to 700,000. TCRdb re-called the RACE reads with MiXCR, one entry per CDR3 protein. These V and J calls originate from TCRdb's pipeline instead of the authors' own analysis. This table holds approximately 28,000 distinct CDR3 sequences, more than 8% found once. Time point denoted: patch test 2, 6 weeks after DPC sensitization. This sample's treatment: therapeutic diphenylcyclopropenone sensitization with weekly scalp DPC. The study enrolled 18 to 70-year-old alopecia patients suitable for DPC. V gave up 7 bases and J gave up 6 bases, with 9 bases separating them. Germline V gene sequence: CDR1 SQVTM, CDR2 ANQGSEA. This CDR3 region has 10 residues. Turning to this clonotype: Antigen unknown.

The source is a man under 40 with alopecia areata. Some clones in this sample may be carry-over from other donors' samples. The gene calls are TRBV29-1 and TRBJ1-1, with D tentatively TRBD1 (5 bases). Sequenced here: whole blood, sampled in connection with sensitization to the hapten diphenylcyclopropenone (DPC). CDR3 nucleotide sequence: TGCAGCGCCACGGGGGCTGAAGCTTTCTTT. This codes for CSATGAEAFF.